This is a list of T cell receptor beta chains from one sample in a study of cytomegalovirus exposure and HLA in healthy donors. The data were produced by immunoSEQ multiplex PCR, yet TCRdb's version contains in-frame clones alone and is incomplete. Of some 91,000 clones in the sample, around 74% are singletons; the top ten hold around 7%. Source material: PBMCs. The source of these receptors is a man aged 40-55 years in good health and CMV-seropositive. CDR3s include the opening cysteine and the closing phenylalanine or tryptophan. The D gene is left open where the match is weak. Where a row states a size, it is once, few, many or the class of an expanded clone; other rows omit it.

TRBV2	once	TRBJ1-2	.	CASSDRTSYGYTF	TGTGCCAGCAGTGACAGGACAAGCTATGGCTACACCTTC
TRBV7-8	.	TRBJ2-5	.	CASSLAGGLGETQYF	TGTGCCAGCAGCTTAGCGGGGGGGCTGGGAGAGACCCAGTACTTC
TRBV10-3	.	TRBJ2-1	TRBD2	CASGLAGVSYNEQFF	TGTGCCAGCGGACTAGCGGGAGTCTCCTACAATGAGCAGTTCTTC
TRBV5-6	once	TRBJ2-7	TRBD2	CASSLRTSGGASEQYF	TGTGCCAGCAGCCTCCGTACTAGCGGGGGGGCAAGCGAGCAGTACTTC
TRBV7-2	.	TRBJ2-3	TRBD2	CASSTPAGARTDTQYF	TGTGCCAGCAGCACCCCGGCGGGAGCAAGGACAGATACGCAGTATTTT
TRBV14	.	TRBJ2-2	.	CASRRPGANTGELFF	TGTGCCAGCAGACGACCGGGAGCGAACACCGGGGAGCTGTTTTTT
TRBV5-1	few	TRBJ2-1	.	CASSFYGGSSYNEQFF	TGCGCCAGCAGCTTCTACGGGGGAAGCTCCTACAATGAGCAGTTCTTC
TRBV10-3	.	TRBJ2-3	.	CAISGDWAGRLTYF	TGTGCCATCAGTGGGGATTGGGCGGGACGACTTACGTATTTT
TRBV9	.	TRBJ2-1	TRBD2	CASSPVGGGRYEQFF	TGTGCCAGCAGCCCTGTTGGGGGGGGGAGGTATGAGCAGTTCTTC
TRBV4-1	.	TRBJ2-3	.	CASSQTGDGTDTQYF	TGCGCCAGCAGCCAAACAGGAGATGGCACAGATACGCAGTATTTT
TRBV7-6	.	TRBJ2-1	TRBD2	CASSLALTSGSNEQFF	TGTGCCAGCAGCTTAGCCCTGACTAGCGGGAGCAATGAGCAGTTCTTC
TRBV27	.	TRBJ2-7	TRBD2	CASSLQPGLGAEQYF	TGTGCCAGCAGTCTCCAGCCGGGACTAGGTGCGGAGCAGTACTTC
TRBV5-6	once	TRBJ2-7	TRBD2	CASSLLLAGGTYEQYF	TGTGCCAGCAGCTTGCTCCTAGCGGGGGGGACCTACGAGCAGTACTTC
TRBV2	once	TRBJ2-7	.	CASSESGSMEQYF	TGTGCCAGCAGTGAATCAGGGTCCATGGAGCAGTACTTC
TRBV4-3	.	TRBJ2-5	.	CASSQDIRGVEETQYF	TGCGCCAGCAGCCAAGATATCAGGGGAGTAGAGGAGACCCAGTACTTC
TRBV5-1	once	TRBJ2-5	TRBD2	CASNSLAGKETQYF	TGCGCCAGCAACAGCCTAGCGGGGAAAGAGACCCAGTACTTC
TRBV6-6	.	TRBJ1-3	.	CASRQPDGISGNTIYF	TGTGCCAGCCGCCAACCGGACGGGATCTCTGGAAACACCATATATTTT
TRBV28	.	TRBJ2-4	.	CASTLGGGLAKNIQYF	TGTGCCAGCACCTTAGGCGGGGGCCTAGCCAAAAACATTCAGTACTTC